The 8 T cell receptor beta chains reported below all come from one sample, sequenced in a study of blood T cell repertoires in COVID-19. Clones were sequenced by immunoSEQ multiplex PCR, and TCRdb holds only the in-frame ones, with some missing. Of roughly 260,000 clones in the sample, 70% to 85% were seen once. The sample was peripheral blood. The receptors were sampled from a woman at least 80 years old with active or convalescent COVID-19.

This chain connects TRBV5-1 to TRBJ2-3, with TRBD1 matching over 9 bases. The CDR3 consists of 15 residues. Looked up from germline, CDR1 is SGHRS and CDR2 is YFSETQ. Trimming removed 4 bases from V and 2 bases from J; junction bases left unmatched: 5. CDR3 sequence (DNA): TGCGCCAGCAGCCCCGGGACAGGGACCACAGATACGCAGTATTTT. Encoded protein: CASSPGTGTTDTQYF.

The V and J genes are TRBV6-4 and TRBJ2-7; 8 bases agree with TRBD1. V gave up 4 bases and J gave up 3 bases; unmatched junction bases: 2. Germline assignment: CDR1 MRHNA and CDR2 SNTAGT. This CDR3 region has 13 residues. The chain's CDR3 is CASSVDRGYEQYF. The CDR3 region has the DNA TGTGCCAGCAGTGTCGACAGGGGCTACGAGCAGTACTTC.

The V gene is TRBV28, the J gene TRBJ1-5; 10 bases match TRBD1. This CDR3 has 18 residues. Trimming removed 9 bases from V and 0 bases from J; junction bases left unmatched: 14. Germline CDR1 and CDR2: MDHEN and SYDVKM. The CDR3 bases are TGTGCCAGGTTGCCAAAGGACAGGGGGGACTATAGCAATCAGCCCCAGCATTTT. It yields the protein CARLPKDRGDYSNQPQHF.

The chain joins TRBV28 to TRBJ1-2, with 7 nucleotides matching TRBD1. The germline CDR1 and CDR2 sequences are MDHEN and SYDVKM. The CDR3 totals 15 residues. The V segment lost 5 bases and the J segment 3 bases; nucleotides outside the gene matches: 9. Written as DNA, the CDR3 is TGTGCCAGCAGTCCCCCTTTACAGGGGCACTATGGCTACACCTTC. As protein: CASSPPLQGHYGYTF.

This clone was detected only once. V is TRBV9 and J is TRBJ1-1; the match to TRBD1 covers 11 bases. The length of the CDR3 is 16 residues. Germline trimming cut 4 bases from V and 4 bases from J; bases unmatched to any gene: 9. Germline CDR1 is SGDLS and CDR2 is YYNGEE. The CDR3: CASSPRTGGLSTEAFF. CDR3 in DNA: TGTGCCAGCAGCCCTCGGACAGGGGGCTTATCCACTGAAGCTTTCTTT.

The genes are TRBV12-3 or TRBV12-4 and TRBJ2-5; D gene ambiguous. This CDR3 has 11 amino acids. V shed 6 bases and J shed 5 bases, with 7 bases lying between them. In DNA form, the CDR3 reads TGTGCCAGCAGCTTGGGCGAGACCCAGTACTTC. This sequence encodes CASSLGETQYF.

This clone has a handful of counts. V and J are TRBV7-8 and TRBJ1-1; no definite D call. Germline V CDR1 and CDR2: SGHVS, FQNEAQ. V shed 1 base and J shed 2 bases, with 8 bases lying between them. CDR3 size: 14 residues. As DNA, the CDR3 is TGTGCCAGCAGCTTAGTAGAGGGTAACACTGAAGCTTTCTTT. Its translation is CASSLVEGNTEAFF. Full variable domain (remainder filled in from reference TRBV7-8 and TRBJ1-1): GAGVSQSPRYKVAKRGQDVALRCDPISGHVSLFWYQQALGQGPEFLTYFQNEAQLDKSGLPSDRFFAERPEGSVSTLKIQRTQQEDSAVYLCASSLVEGNTEAFFGQGTRLTVV.

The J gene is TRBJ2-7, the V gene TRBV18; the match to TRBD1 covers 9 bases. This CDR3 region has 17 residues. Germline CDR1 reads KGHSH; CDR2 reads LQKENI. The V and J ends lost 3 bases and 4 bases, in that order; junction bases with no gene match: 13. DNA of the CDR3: TGTGCCAGCTCACCCATCACACAGGGGGCGACAGGATACGAGCAGTACTTC. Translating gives CASSPITQGATGYEQYF.